Listed below are T cell receptor beta chains from one sample, sequenced in a study of blood T cell repertoires in COVID-19. Assay: immunoSEQ multiplex PCR; the TCRdb copy retains only in-frame clones and omits some. The sample has hundreds of thousands of clones, about 90% seen once; the top ten hold approximately 8%. Sequencing was performed on peripheral blood. These receptors came from a woman aged 50 to 60 who had recovered from COVID-19. CDR3s include the opening cysteine and the closing phenylalanine or tryptophan. The D gene is left open where the match is weak. Rows give clone size only sometimes, using once, few, many, or a class for an expanded clone.

.,TRBJ1-1,13,.,TRBV12-3/TRBV12-4,TGTGCCAGCAGTTACAGCTTGAACACTGAAGCTTTCTTT,CASSYSLNTEAFF
.,TRBJ2-3,15,.,TRBV6-5,TGTGCCAGCAGTTACGGGCCCCTAATCACAGATACGCAGTATTTT,CASSYGPLITDTQYF
TRBD2,TRBJ2-3,18,.,TRBV4-3,TGCGCCAGCAGCCAAGTAGGGGTAGCAAGCGGGATGATAGATACGCAGTATTTT,CASSQVGVASGMIDTQYF
.,TRBJ2-3,12,.,TRBV28,TGTGCCAGCAGTTTGGTAGCTGATACGCAGTATTTT,CASSLVADTQYF
.,TRBJ2-6,18,.,TRBV30,TGTGCCTGGAGTGCCAATCAGGGCCTTAGCTCTGGGGCCAACGTCCTGACCTTC,CAWSANQGLSSGANVLTF
.,TRBJ2-5,14,.,TRBV2,TGTGCCAGCAGTATCATCGGCGCGGGGGAGACCCAGTACTTC,CASSIIGAGETQYF
.,TRBJ1-2,15,.,TRBV6-5,TGTGCCAGCAGTTACGGGGAGGCCGCTACCATGGGCTACACCTTC,CASSYGEAATMGYTF
TRBD2,TRBJ2-1,16,few,TRBV5-4,TGTGCCAGCAGCTCCGGGACTAGCGGGGGGGCCGCTGAGCAGTTCTTC,CASSSGTSGGAAEQFF
.,TRBJ2-2,15,.,TRBV28,TGTGCCAGCAGCCCGGGACTCGGAGGGTCCGGGGAGCTGTTTTTT,CASSPGLGGSGELFF
TRBD1,TRBJ2-7,15,.,TRBV6-6,TGTGCCAGCAGGGACAGGGGAACGCTTAACGACGAGCAGTACTTC,CASRDRGTLNDEQYF
.,TRBJ2-5,14,.,TRBV18,TGTGCCAGCTCAGGATCAGGAGGCCAAGAGACCCAGTACTTC,CASSGSGGQETQYF
TRBD1,TRBJ2-5,13,.,TRBV13,TGTGCCAGCAGCTCGACAGGGCAAGAGACCCAGTACTTC,CASSSTGQETQYF
TRBD2,TRBJ2-3,19,once,TRBV4-3,TGCGCCAGCAGCCCAGCCGGGACTAGCGGGAGGGCGGGCGCAGATACGCAGTATTTT,CASSPAGTSGRAGADTQYF
.,TRBJ1-4,16,.,TRBV27,TGTGCCAGCACTAACCGCAAGGGGTCAACTAATGAAAAACTGTTTTTT,CASTNRKGSTNEKLFF
.,TRBJ1-2,13,.,TRBV5-8,TGTGCCAGCAGCTGGGACACCAACTATGGCTACACCTTC,CASSWDTNYGYTF
TRBD1,TRBJ2-3,14,.,TRBV7-6,TGTGCCAGCAGCCCGGACAGGGGGCGAAATACGCAGTATTTT,CASSPDRGRNTQYF
.,TRBJ1-5,15,.,TRBV18,TGTGCCAGCTCACACAATCAGGGAAACAATCAGCCCCAGCATTTT,CASSHNQGNNQPQHF
.,TRBJ2-5,13,.,TRBV24-1,TGTGCCACCAGTGATTCAGGGTTAGAGACCCAGTACTTC,CATSDSGLETQYF
.,TRBJ1-3,14,.,TRBV6-2/TRBV6-3,TGTGCCAGCAGTACGTGGGACTTTGGAAACACCATATATTTT,CASSTWDFGNTIYF
TRBD1,TRBJ2-7,13,.,TRBV30,TGTGCCTGGAGTTCCGGACAGGGTTACGAGCAGTACTTC,CAWSSGQGYEQYF
.,TRBJ2-7,16,.,TRBV6-2/TRBV6-3,TGTGCCAGCAGTTACCTCCGAGCGGGTGTCTCCTACGAGCAGTACTTC,CASSYLRAGVSYEQYF
TRBD2,TRBJ2-2,15,.,TRBV2,TGTGCCAGCAGTGGACTAGCGGGAGCGATCGGGGAGCTGTTTTTT,CASSGLAGAIGELFF
TRBD1,TRBJ1-5,13,.,TRBV20-1,TGCAGTGCTAGTCAGGGGGCGAGTCAGCCCCAGCATTTT,CSASQGASQPQHF
.,TRBJ2-7,15,.,TRBV9,TGTGCCAGCAGCGTATCCCCGGGTCTAAGTGGAGAGCAGTACTTC,CASSVSPGLSGEQYF
.,TRBJ2-7,15,.,TRBV9,TGTGCCAGCAGCGTAGGGGGCGTAACCTCCTACGAGCAGTACTTC,CASSVGGVTSYEQYF
.,TRBJ2-1,12,.,TRBV18,TGTGCCAGCTCAAGGACAGACAATGAGCAGTTCTTC,CASSRTDNEQFF
TRBD2,TRBJ2-5,15,.,TRBV7-2,TGTGCCAGCAGCTTAGCCCGGACTAGCGGAGAGACCCAGTACTTC,CASSLARTSGETQYF
TRBD1,TRBJ2-7,15,.,TRBV14,TGTGCCAGCAGCCGAAACAGGGGAAGTTCCTACGAGCAGTACTTC,CASSRNRGSSYEQYF
.,TRBJ1-1,13,.,TRBV7-2,TGTGCCAGCAGCAACCTGCAGGGCACTGAAGCTTTCTTT,CASSNLQGTEAFF